These 27 T cell receptor beta chains originate from one sample sequenced in a study of blood T cell repertoires in COVID-19 (TCRdb year 2020). The library came from the immunoSEQ multiplex PCR assay. TCRdb carries this immuneACCESS record with in-frame sequences only. Its versions omit some clonotypes, under half of them owing to an unresolved V gene in the studies checked, with the rest unexplained. The sample table records about 320,000 clones; about nine tenths of these occur just once. The ten most abundant clones make up about 10% of the sample. The sequencing sample was made of PBMCs or T cells enriched from blood (not recorded which). These receptors all come from a woman aged 18-30 years who had recovered from COVID-19.

The CDR3 protein is CASSGPGQGNQPQHF. CDR3 in DNA: TGCGCCAGCAGTGGACCGGGACAGGGGAATCAGCCCCAGCATTTT. The chain has TRBV10-2 and TRBJ1-5, with TRBD1 identical over 10 bases. The CDR3 totals 15 residues. CDR1 is WSHSY, CDR2 SAAADI, per germline. The J segment lost 4 bases and the V segment lost 4 bases, leaving 4 bases of the junction unmatched.

The rearrangement uses TRBV7-9 and TRBJ1-5; D is ambiguous. Germline assignment: CDR1 SEHNR and CDR2 FQNEAQ (reference sequence). The CDR3 covers 15 residues. The germline V and J ends were trimmed by 1 base and 0 bases, with 7 bases remaining between them. In nucleotides, the CDR3 is TGTGCCAGCAGCTTAGGGGAGGTTAGCAATCAGCCCCAGCATTTT. Its protein is CASSLGEVSNQPQHF.

The rearrangement uses TRBV9 and TRBJ2-3; 9 bases line up with TRBD1. The V gene end was trimmed by 4 bases and the J gene end by 0 bases; junction bases not matched to a gene: 6. The germline gives CDR1 SGDLS, CDR2 YYNGEE. This CDR3 spans 16 amino acids. CDR3 loop: CASSLGQGISTDTQYF. CDR3 bases: TGTGCCAGCAGCCTCGGACAGGGGATAAGCACAGATACGCAGTATTTT.

The chain joins TRBV7-3 to TRBJ2-1; D remains unclear. Germline V gives CDR1 SGHTA, CDR2 FQGTGA. V dropped 1 base and J dropped 3 bases, with 7 bases sitting between them. This CDR3 is built from 14 residues. CDR3 loop: CASSLNVHYNEQFF. The CDR3 region has the DNA TGTGCCAGCAGCTTAAATGTCCACTACAATGAGCAGTTCTTC.

The chain links TRBV28 to TRBJ1-1, with 7 positions matching TRBD1. This CDR3 region has 13 residues. CDR1 is MDHEN and CDR2 is SYDVKM in the germline V gene. V lost 10 bases to trimming and J lost 4 bases; unmatched junction nucleotides: 9. The CDR3 reads CATHRGRLTEAFF. DNA for the CDR3: TGTGCCACCCACAGGGGTCGGCTCACTGAAGCTTTCTTT.

The chain is built from TRBV6-5 and TRBJ1-5; a weak D match, TRBD1 (5 bases). V lost 6 bases and J lost 0, with 12 bases in between. The CDR3 is 15 amino acids. CDR1 is MNHEY, CDR2 SVGAGI, per germline. CDR3 residues: CASRPQENSNQPQHF. The DNA of the CDR3 is TGTGCCAGCAGACCACAGGAGAATAGCAATCAGCCCCAGCATTTT.

This chain connects TRBV2 to TRBJ2-7; TRBD2 agrees at 11 bases. Trimming removed 8 bases from V and 3 bases from J; junction bases left unmatched: 6. This CDR3 is 14 amino acids long. CDR1 is SNHLY and CDR2 is FYNNEI in the germline V gene. CDR3 nucleotides: TGTGCCAGCTATGGGACTAGCGGTTACTACGAGCAGTACTTC. As protein: CASYGTSGYYEQYF.

This clone showed up just a few times. The genes are TRBV3-1 (or the pseudogene TRBV3-2) and TRBJ1-6; 7 positions match TRBD1. This CDR3 is 15 amino acids long. V was clipped by 0 bases and J by 6 bases; unmatched bases: 2. Germline CDR1 reads LGHDT; CDR2 reads YNNKEL (reference sequence). The CDR3 protein is CASSQETGSNSPLHF. The CDR3 coding sequence is TGTGCCAGCAGCCAAGAGACAGGGTCTAATTCACCCCTCCACTTT.

This clone came up once. The chain employs TRBV25-1 and TRBJ2-7; D is perhaps TRBD2 (5 bases). CDR1 and CDR2 (germline): MGHDK, SYGVNS. V lost 1 base and J lost 2, with 15 bases in between. This CDR3 spans 16 amino acids. Written as DNA, the CDR3 is TGTGCCAGCAGTGAATTAGCCACCGGGATTACCTACGAGCAGTACTTC. Translating gives CASSELATGITYEQYF.

The genes are TRBV28 and TRBJ1-3; TRBD1 matches at 7 bases. Trimming removed 5 bases from V and 5 bases from J; junction bases left unmatched: 6. Germline V gene lookup returns CDR1 MDHEN and CDR2 SYDVKM. CDR3 length: 14 residues. The CDR3 DNA reads as TGTGCCAGCAGTCCCGGGACAGCAAGAAACACCATATATTTT. Its protein product is CASSPGTARNTIYF.

The V gene is TRBV11-3, the J gene TRBJ2-2; no definite D call. The CDR3 contains 12 residues. V dropped 5 bases and J dropped 6 bases, with 7 bases sitting between them. Germline CDR1 is SGHNT and CDR2 is YENEEA. In DNA form, the CDR3 reads TGTGCCAGCAGCCGAGAGTCCGGGGAGCTGTTTTTT. Its protein is CASSRESGELFF.

V usage is TRBV6-6 and J usage is TRBJ1-2, with D perhaps TRBD1 (6 bases). V lost 4 bases to trimming and J lost 8 bases, with 20 bases between them. Germline V lookup: CDR1 MNHNY, CDR2 SVGAGI (reference sequence). This CDR3 has 15 residues. CDR3 sequence: CASSSPGPSQGGYTF. The CDR3 coding sequence is TGTGCCAGCAGTTCCCCCGGCCCCTCCCAGGGGGGCTACACCTTC.

This clone was seen a single time. The genes are TRBV5-6 and TRBJ2-2; the D is unclear. V was trimmed by 5 bases and J by 3 bases, leaving 8 bases between them. CDR3 length equals 13 residues. Germline V gives CDR1 SGHDT, CDR2 YYEEEE. CDR3 coding DNA: TGTGCCAGCAGTTTTCAGGACACCGGGGAGCTGTTTTTT. It translates to CASSFQDTGELFF.

This clone appeared a few times. The chain uses TRBV6-4 and TRBJ1-3; possibly TRBD1 for D (5 bases). Germline values: CDR1 MRHNA, CDR2 SNTAGT. The CDR3 consists of 17 residues. Trimming removed 0 bases at V and 4 bases at J, with 16 bases between. As DNA, the CDR3 is TGTGCCAGCAGTGACTCGAGTTGCAGGGTATGGGGAAACACCATATATTTT. It encodes CASSDSSCRVWGNTIYF.

This clone was seen a single time. V usage is TRBV5-4 and J usage is TRBJ1-6; the match to TRBD1 covers 7 bases. V dropped 5 bases and J dropped 6; count of bases not matched to a gene: 11. The V gene's germline CDR1 is SGHNT and CDR2 YYREEE (reference sequence). This CDR3 is 16 amino acids long. This CDR3 is CASSLQGIGGNSPLHF. DNA of the CDR3: TGTGCCAGCAGTCTACAGGGGATTGGTGGTAATTCACCCCTCCACTTT.

The chain employs TRBV13 and TRBJ2-7; D remains unclear. The CDR3 is made up of 12 amino acids. Germline V gives CDR1 PRHDT, CDR2 FYEKMQ (reference sequence). V shed 4 bases and J shed 2 bases, with 6 bases lying between them. CDR3 nucleotides: TGTGCCAGCAGCTCCTTAGCCTACGAGCAGTACTTC. Translation: CASSSLAYEQYF.

V gene TRBV30 combines with J gene TRBJ1-5, with a possible D match to TRBD1 (6 bases). The length of the CDR3 is 13 residues. The germline V gene has CDR1 GTSNPN and CDR2 SVGIG (reference sequence). Trimming shortened V by 0 bases and J by 8 bases, and 11 bases separated the two germline ends. The CDR3 sequence: CAWSVTGLEPQHF. Written as DNA, the CDR3 is TGTGCCTGGAGTGTAACAGGGTTGGAGCCCCAGCATTTT.

This clone was seen more than once but under ten times. The rearrangement joins TRBV4-1 to TRBJ1-2; D is ambiguous. This CDR3 region has 14 residues. V lost 0 bases to trimming and J lost 8 bases, with 13 bases between them. Germline CDR1 MGHRA, CDR2 YSYEKL. CDR3 bases: TGCGCCAGCAGCCAAGATGTGAGGGTTGGCGGCTACACCTTC. It yields the protein CASSQDVRVGGYTF.

The chain uses TRBV5-8 and TRBJ2-2, with 9 bases that match TRBD2. The CDR3 runs to 16 residues. J was trimmed by 3 bases and V by 3 bases; bases with no gene match: 6. The germline V gene encodes CDR1 SGHTS and CDR2 YDEGEE. Here the CDR3 reads CASSSGTSYDTGELFF. In DNA, the CDR3 is TGTGCCAGCAGCTCCGGGACTAGCTACGACACCGGGGAGCTGTTTTTT.

V and J are TRBV5-1 and TRBJ2-3; 8 bases are a match to TRBD1. V was clipped by 3 bases and J by 2 bases; unmatched bases: 2. The V gene's germline CDR1 is SGHRS and CDR2 YFSETQ. The CDR3 runs to 14 residues. The CDR3 loop is CASSWGQATDTQYF. CDR3 sequence (DNA): TGCGCCAGCAGCTGGGGACAGGCCACAGATACGCAGTATTTT.

This clone was found once. V usage is TRBV27 and J usage is TRBJ2-7; TRBD2 matches 9 bases. V shed 5 bases, J shed 0 bases, and the junction held 8 bases outside the gene matches. The CDR3 runs 16 residues. Germline CDR1 and CDR2: MNHEY and SMNVEV (reference sequence). The CDR3 sequence is CASSNQRGAYSYEQYF. The CDR3 nucleotides are TGTGCCAGCAGTAACCAGCGGGGGGCTTACTCCTACGAGCAGTACTTC.

A note on this clone: Distinct nucleotide sequences in the sample also encode this CDR3. This chain connects TRBV3-1 (or the pseudogene TRBV3-2) to TRBJ1-5; no reliable D call. The CDR3 has 13 amino acids. Germline CDR1 LGHDT, CDR2 YNNKEL (reference sequence). Trimming took 0 bases from V and 5 from J, leaving 5 bases between them. In DNA form, the CDR3 reads TGTGCCAGCAGCCAAGATAGAGATCAGCCCCAGCATTTT. Its translation is CASSQDRDQPQHF.

V gene TRBV7-3 combines with J gene TRBJ1-5; no clear D gene. The germline CDR1 and CDR2 sequences are SGHTA and FQGTGA. This CDR3 spans 13 amino acids. V lost 4 bases and J 5 bases, leaving 9 bases between the germline ends. The chain's CDR3 is CASSYGRDQPQHF. The CDR3 nucleotides are TGTGCCAGCAGCTACGGGAGGGATCAGCCCCAGCATTTT.

The chain couples TRBV13 to TRBJ2-3; 7 bases fit TRBD2. Germline values: CDR1 PRHDT, CDR2 FYEKMQ (reference sequence). Trimming took 5 bases from V and 6 from J; bases not matched to a gene: 8. This CDR3 comprises 14 residues. CDR3 in DNA: TGTGCCAGCAGCCCTGAAGGGAGGGACGATACGCAGTATTTT. It translates to CASSPEGRDDTQYF.

The V call is TRBV4-1, the J call TRBJ1-5; a weak D match, TRBD1 (6 bases). Germline CDR1 MGHRA, CDR2 YSYEKL. This CDR3 spans 17 amino acids. Trimming left V 0 bases short and J 3 bases short, with 15 bases between. The CDR3 loop reads CASSQDWGPLNNQPQHF. In DNA form, the CDR3 reads TGCGCCAGCAGCCAAGATTGGGGGCCTCTGAACAATCAGCCCCAGCATTTT.

This rearrangement joins TRBV10-3 to TRBJ1-1, with D perhaps TRBD1 (6 bases). Trimming stripped 0 bases from V and 11 bases from J, with 13 bases between. The length of the CDR3 is 13 residues. Germline V gives CDR1 ENHRY, CDR2 SYGVKD. CDR3 nucleotide sequence: TGTGCCATCAGTGAGTCGGCGGGGGCGGCTGCTTTCTTT. As protein: CAISESAGAAAFF.

The rearrangement joins TRBV19 to TRBJ2-3; possibly TRBD2 for D (5 bases). The length of the CDR3 is 13 residues. The germline V and J ends were trimmed by 5 bases and 6 bases, with 12 bases remaining between them. Looked up from germline, CDR1 is LNHDA and CDR2 is SQIVND (reference sequence). In DNA, the CDR3 is TGTGCCAGTAGTCAAACTTGGAGGGATACGCAGTATTTT. Translating it yields CASSQTWRDTQYF.